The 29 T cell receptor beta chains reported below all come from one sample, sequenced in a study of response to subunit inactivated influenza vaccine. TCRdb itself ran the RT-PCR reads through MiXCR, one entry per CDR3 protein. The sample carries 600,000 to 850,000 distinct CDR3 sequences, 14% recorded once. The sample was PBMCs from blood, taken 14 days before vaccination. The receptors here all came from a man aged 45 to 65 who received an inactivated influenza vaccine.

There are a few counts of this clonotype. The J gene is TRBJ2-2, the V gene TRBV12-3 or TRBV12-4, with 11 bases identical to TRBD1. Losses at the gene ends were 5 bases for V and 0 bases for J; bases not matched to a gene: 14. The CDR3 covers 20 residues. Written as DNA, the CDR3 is TGTGCCAGCAGTCCACGGGACAGGGGGATCCGAACTGCGAACACCGGGGAGCTGTTTTTT. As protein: CASSPRDRGIRTANTGELFF.

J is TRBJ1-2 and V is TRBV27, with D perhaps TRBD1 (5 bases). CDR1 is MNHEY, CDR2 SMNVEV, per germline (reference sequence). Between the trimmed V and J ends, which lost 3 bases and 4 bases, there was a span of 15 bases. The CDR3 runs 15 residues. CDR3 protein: CASSLSREFIYGYTF. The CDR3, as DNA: TGTGCCAGCAGTTTGTCCAGGGAATTTATCTATGGCTACACCTTC.

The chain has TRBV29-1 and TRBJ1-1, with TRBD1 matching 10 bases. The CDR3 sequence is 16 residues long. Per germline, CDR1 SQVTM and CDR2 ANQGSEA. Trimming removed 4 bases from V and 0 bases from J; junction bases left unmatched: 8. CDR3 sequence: CSVGGRQGAVNTEAFF. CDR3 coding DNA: TGCAGCGTTGGGGGAAGACAGGGGGCTGTGAACACTGAAGCTTTCTTT.

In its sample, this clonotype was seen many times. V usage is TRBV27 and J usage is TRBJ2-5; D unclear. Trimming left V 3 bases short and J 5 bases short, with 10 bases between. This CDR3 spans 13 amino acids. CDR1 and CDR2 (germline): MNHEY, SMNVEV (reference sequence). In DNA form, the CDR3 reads TGTGCCAGCAGTTTGTTCCGCCGGGAGACCCAGTACTTC. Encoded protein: CASSLFRRETQYF.

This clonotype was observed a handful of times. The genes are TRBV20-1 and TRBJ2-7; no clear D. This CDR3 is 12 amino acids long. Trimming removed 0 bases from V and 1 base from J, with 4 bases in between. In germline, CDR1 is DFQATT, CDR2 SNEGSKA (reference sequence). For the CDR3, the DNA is TGCAGTGCTAGAGAGGATTCCTACGAGCAGTACTTC. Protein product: CSAREDSYEQYF.

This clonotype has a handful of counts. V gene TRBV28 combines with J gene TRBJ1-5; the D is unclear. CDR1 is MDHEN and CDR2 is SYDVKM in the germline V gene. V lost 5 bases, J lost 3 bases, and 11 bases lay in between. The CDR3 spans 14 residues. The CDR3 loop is CASSPRSINQPQHF. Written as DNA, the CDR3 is TGTGCCAGCAGTCCCCGTAGTATCAATCAGCCCCAGCATTTT.

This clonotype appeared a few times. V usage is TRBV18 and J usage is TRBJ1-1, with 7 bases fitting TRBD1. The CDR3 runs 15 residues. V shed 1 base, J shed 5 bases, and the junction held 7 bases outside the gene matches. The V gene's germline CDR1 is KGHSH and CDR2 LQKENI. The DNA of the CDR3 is TGTGCCAGCTCACCACAGGGGGCGCGGGGGACTGAAGCTTTCTTT. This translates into CASSPQGARGTEAFF.

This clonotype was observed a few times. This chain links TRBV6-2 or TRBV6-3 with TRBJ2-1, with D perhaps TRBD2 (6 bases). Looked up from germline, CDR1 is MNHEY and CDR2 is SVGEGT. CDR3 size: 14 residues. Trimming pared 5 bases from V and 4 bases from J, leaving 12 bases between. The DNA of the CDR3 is TGTGCCAGCAGTCCGGCGGGACTTTACAATGAGCAGTTCTTC. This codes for CASSPAGLYNEQFF.

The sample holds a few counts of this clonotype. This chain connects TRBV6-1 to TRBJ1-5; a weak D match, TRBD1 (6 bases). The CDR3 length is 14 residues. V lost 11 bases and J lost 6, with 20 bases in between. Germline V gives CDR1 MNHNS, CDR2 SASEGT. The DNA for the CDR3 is TGTGCCTCCCACAGCGGGGGCGCGAGTCAGCCCCAGCATTTT. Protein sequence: CASHSGGASQPQHF.

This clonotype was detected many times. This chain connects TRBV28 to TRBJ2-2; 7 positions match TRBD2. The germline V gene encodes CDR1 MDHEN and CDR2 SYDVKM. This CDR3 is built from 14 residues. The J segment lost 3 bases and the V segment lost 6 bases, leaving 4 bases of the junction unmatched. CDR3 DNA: TGTGCCAGCAGCCGACTAGCTGACACCGGGGAGCTGTTTTTT. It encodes CASSRLADTGELFF.

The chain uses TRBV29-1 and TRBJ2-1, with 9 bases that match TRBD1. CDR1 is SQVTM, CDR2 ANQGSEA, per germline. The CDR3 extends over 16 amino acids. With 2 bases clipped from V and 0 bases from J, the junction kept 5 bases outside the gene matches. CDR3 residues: CSVEHGTGPSYNEQFF. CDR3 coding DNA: TGCAGCGTTGAACATGGGACAGGGCCCTCCTACAATGAGCAGTTCTTC.

CDR3 DNA: TGTGCCAGCAGTCTCCCGACAACAGGGGTCTCCTACAATGAGCAGTTCTTC. This sequence encodes CASSLPTTGVSYNEQFF. The chain has TRBV28 and TRBJ2-1, with 7 nucleotides matching TRBD1. The CDR3 loop spans 17 amino acids. Trimming cost V 5 bases and J 0 bases; bases outside gene matches: 10. Germline V gene lookup returns CDR1 MDHEN and CDR2 SYDVKM.

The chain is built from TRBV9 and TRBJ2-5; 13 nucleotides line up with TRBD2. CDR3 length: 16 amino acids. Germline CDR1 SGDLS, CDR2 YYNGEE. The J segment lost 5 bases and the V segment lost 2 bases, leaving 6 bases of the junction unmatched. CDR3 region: CASSVGLAGDFETQYF. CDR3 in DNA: TGTGCCAGCAGCGTCGGACTAGCGGGAGATTTTGAGACCCAGTACTTC.

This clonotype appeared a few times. CDR3 region: CASSTRDTNEKLFF. For the CDR3, the DNA is TGTGCCAGCAGTACCCGGGACACTAATGAAAAACTGTTTTTT. The rearrangement joins TRBV7-9 to TRBJ1-4; perhaps TRBD1 as D (5 bases). Trimming cost V 6 bases and J 2 bases, with 10 bases left between them. Looked up from germline, CDR1 is SEHNR and CDR2 is FQNEAQ (reference sequence). This CDR3 region has 14 residues.

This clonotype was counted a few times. The CDR3 spells CASSPEGEQFF. CDR3 nucleotide sequence: TGTGCCAGCAGCCCAGAGGGTGAGCAGTTCTTC. The V and J genes are TRBV7-9 and TRBJ2-1; a weak D match, TRBD2 (5 bases). Germline loops: CDR1 SEHNR, CDR2 FQNEAQ (reference sequence). This CDR3 is built from 11 residues. The V end was cut by 5 bases, the J end by 9 bases, with 8 bases between.

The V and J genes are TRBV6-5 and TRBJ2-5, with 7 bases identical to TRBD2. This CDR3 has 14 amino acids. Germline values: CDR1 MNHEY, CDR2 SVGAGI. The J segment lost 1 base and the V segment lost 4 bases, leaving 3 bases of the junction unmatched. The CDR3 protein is CASSWGGRQETQYF. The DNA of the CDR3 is TGTGCCAGCAGTTGGGGGGGACGCCAAGAGACCCAGTACTTC.

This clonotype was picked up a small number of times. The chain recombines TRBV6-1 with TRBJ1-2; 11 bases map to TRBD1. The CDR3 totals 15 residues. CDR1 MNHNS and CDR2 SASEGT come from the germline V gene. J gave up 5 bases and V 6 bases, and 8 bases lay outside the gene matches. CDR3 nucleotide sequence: TGTGCCAGCAGCCTCGGGACAGGGGGAAAATATGGCTACACCTTC. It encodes CASSLGTGGKYGYTF.

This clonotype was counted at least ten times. This CDR3 reads CASSFSGFIEQYF. For the CDR3, the DNA is TGTGCCAGCAGTTTTTCAGGATTTATCGAGCAGTACTTC. The rearrangement joins TRBV12-3 or TRBV12-4 to TRBJ2-7, with no clear D. This CDR3 has 13 amino acids. Trimming removed 3 bases from V and 6 bases from J, with 12 bases in between.

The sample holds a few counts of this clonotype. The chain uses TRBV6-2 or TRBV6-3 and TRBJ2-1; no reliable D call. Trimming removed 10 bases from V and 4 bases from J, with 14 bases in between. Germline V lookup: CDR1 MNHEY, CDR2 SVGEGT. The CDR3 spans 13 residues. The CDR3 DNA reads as TGTGCCACCGGACGCCAAAGTTACAATGAGCAGTTCTTC. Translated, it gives CATGRQSYNEQFF.

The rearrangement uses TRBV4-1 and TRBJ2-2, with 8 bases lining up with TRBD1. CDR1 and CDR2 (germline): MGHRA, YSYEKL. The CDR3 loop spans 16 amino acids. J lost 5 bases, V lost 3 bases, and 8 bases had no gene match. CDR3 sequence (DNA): TGCGCCAGCAGCCACGCTCCCGGGACAGGAACCGGGGAGCTGTTTTTT. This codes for CASSHAPGTGTGELFF.

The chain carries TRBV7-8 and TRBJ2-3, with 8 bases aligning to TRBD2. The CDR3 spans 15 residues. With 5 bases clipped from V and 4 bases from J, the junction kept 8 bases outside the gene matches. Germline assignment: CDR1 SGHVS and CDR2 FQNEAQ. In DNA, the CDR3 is TGTGCCAGCAGCGAACAGCGGGAGAGGGCAGATACGCAGTATTTT. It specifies CASSEQRERADTQYF.

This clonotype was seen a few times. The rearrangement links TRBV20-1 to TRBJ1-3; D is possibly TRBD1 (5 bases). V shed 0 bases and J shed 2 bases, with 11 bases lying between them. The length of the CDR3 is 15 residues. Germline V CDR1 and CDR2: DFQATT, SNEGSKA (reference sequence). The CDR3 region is CSARDVGGAGNTIYF. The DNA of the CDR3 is TGCAGTGCTAGAGATGTTGGAGGGGCTGGAAACACCATATATTTT.

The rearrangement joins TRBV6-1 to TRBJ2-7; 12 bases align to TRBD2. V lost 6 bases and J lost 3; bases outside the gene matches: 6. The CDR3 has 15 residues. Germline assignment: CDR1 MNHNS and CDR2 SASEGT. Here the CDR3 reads CASRAGTSGYYEQYF. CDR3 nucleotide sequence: TGTGCCAGCAGAGCCGGGACTAGCGGGTACTACGAGCAGTACTTC.

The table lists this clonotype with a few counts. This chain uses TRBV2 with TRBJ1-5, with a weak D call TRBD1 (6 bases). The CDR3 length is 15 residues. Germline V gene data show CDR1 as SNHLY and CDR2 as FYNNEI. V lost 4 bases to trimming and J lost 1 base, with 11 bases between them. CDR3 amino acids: CASSGTGRSNQPQHF. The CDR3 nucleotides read TGTGCCAGCAGTGGAACAGGGAGGAGCAATCAGCCCCAGCATTTT.

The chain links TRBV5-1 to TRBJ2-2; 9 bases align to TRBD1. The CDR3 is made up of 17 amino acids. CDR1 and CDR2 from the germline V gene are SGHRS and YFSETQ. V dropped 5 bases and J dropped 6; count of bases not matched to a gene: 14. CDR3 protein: CASSPPGQGWAAGELFF. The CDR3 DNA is TGCGCCAGCAGTCCACCGGGACAGGGTTGGGCCGCCGGGGAGCTGTTTTTT.

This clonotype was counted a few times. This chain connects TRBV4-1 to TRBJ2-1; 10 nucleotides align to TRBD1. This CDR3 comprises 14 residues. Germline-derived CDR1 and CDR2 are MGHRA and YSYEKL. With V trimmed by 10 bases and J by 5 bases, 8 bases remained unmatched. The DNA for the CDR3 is TGCGCCACCAGACAGGGGGCTTTACACAATGAGCAGTTCTTC. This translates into CATRQGALHNEQFF.

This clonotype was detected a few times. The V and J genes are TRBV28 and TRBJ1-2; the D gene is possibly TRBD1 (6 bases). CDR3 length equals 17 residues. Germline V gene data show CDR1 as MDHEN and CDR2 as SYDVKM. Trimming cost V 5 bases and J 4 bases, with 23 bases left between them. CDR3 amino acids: CASSAATGRVPGYGYTF. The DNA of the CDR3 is TGTGCCAGCAGTGCAGCGACAGGCCGGGTCCCTGGCTATGGCTACACCTTC.

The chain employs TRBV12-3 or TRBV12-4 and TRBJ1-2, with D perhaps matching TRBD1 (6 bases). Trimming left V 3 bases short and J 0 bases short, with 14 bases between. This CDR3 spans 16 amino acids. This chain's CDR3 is CASSLGAGGANYGYTF. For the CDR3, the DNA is TGTGCCAGCAGTTTGGGGGCCGGCGGGGCTAACTATGGCTACACCTTC.

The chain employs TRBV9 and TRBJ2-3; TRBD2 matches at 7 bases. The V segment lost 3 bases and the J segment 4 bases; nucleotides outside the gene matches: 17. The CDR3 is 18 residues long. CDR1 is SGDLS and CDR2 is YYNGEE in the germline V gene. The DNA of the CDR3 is TGTGCCAGCAGCGCCGGACTAGTATTTTCTCTTTCGGCAGATACGCAGTATTTT. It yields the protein CASSAGLVFSLSADTQYF.